Below are 20 T cell receptor beta chains sequenced from a single sample in a study of regulatory T cells in long-lasting Graves disease. Combining iRepertoire HTBI primers with Arm-PCR of CDR3 regions, the authors built TCR beta libraries. TCRdb called the multiplex PCR reads again in MiXCR, with one record for every CDR3 protein. This table holds about 660,000 distinct CDR3 sequences, around 32% found once. Time point here: persistent/refractory GD, antithyroid drugs over 5 years with positive TRAb. PBMC RNA served as the TCR library source. The sequenced sample was peripheral blood mononuclear cells (PBMCs), obtained when the disease was refractory, from a patient treated with antithyroid drugs. Receptors were obtained from a female donor with Graves disease.

The chain combines TRBV12-3 or TRBV12-4 with TRBJ2-2, with 9 bases identical to TRBD1. This CDR3 region has 14 residues. The trim removed 4 bases at V and 3 bases at J, leaving 0 bases unmatched. The CDR3 DNA is TGTGCCAGCAGTTACAGGGGGCACACCGGGGAGCTGTTTTTT. It is translated as CASSYRGHTGELFF.

This clonotype showed up many times. The chain has TRBV29-1 and TRBJ2-5, with a possible D match to TRBD2 (5 bases). This CDR3 comprises 12 residues. CDR1 is SQVTM and CDR2 is ANQGSEA in the germline V gene. Trimming removed 4 bases at V and 4 bases at J, with 10 bases between. CDR3 DNA: TGCAGCGTTGTTCCGGCGGGAGAGACCCAGTACTTC. This encodes CSVVPAGETQYF.

The chain carries TRBV9 and TRBJ2-7; 7 nucleotides line up with TRBD2. CDR1 is SGDLS and CDR2 is YYNGEE in the germline V gene. The junction had 3 bases not matched to a gene; V was cut back by 0 bases and J by 3 bases. This CDR3 is 14 amino acids long. CDR3 loop: CASSVVSSGYEQYF. The CDR3 nucleotides read TGTGCCAGCAGCGTAGTTTCTAGCGGCTACGAGCAGTACTTC.

This chain links TRBV30 with TRBJ1-1; a weak D match, TRBD1 (5 bases). This CDR3 comprises 13 residues. The germline CDR1 and CDR2 sequences are GTSNPN and SVGIG (reference sequence). V gave up 5 bases and J gave up 4 bases, with 14 bases separating them. This chain's CDR3 is CAWEYQGGTEAFF. The CDR3, as DNA: TGTGCCTGGGAATATCAGGGAGGCACTGAAGCTTTCTTT.

This clonotype was detected a few times. The V and J genes are TRBV30 and TRBJ1-1; no reliable D call. With 2 bases removed from V and 1 base from J, the gap between germline ends came to 5 bases. CDR1 is GTSNPN and CDR2 is SVGIG in the germline V gene (reference sequence). The CDR3 covers 12 residues. The DNA for the CDR3 is TGTGCCTGGAGTTTGTGGAACACTGAAGCTTTCTTT. It is translated as CAWSLWNTEAFF.

This clonotype was detected a few times. This chain connects TRBV12-3 or TRBV12-4 to TRBJ1-5, with a possible D match to TRBD1 (5 bases). This CDR3 spans 13 amino acids. Trimming left V 6 bases short and J 7 bases short, with 13 bases between. In DNA form, the CDR3 reads TGTGCCAGCAGAGCCGGGGGGTGGCAGCCCCAGCATTTT. Its protein is CASRAGGWQPQHF.

This chain links TRBV25-1 with TRBJ2-2; TRBD1 matches 7 bases. The V gene end was trimmed by 4 bases and the J gene end by 2 bases; junction bases not matched to a gene: 4. CDR1 and CDR2 from the germline V gene are MGHDK and SYGVNS. This CDR3 spans 15 amino acids. CDR3 DNA: TGTGCCAGCAGTGTCGGGACAGCTAACACCGGGGAGCTGTTTTTT. Protein sequence: CASSVGTANTGELFF. Together with reference TRBV25-1 and TRBJ2-2, the CDR3 gives the full variable domain: EADIYQTPRYLVIGTGKKITLECSQTMGHDKMYWYQQDPGMELHLIHYSYGVNSTEKGDLSSESTVSRIRTEHFPLTLESARPSHTSQYLCASSVGTANTGELFFGEGSRLTVL.

The chain uses TRBV20-1 and TRBJ1-4, with 7 bases lining up with TRBD1. The V gene end was trimmed by 6 bases and the J gene end by 8 bases; junction bases not matched to a gene: 12. Germline CDR1 DFQATT, CDR2 SNEGSKA (reference sequence). The CDR3 length is 14 residues. In DNA form, the CDR3 reads TGCAGTGCCAGGGTCCAAGGCAGGGGGGAAAAACTGTTTTTT. Translating gives CSARVQGRGEKLFF.

This clonotype was counted a few times. A junction boundary mismatches the germline segment, possibly from a read error. CDR3 coding DNA: TGTGCCGGCAGCCACCTAGCGGGGGCCTCCTACGAGCAGTACTTC. Translated, it gives CAGSHLAGASYEQYF. The genes are TRBV3-1 and TRBJ2-7; TRBD2 matches 10 bases. This CDR3 has 15 amino acids. Looked up from germline, CDR1 is LGHDT and CDR2 is YNNKEL (reference sequence).

This clonotype has more than one count but fewer than ten. CDR3: CAWSKRSLQETQYF. For the CDR3, the DNA is TGTGCCTGGAGTAAGCGCAGCCTACAAGAGACCCAGTACTTC. V usage is TRBV30 and J usage is TRBJ2-5; the D is unclear. Trimming stripped 2 bases from V and 2 bases from J, with 12 bases between. The CDR3 is 14 residues long. Germline V CDR1 and CDR2: GTSNPN, SVGIG (reference sequence).

This clonotype came up a few times. The CDR3 sequence: CASSGEGRSNQPQHF. DNA for the CDR3: TGTGCCAGCAGTGGCGAGGGACGGAGCAATCAGCCCCAGCATTTT. The chain links TRBV2 to TRBJ1-5; tentatively, D is TRBD1 (5 bases). The CDR3 has 15 residues. In germline, CDR1 is SNHLY, CDR2 FYNNEI. V was trimmed by 4 bases and J by 1 base, leaving 11 bases between them.

This clonotype has at least ten counts. The chain is built from TRBV27 and TRBJ1-2, with 7 nucleotides matching TRBD1. Germline CDR1 is MNHEY and CDR2 is SMNVEV (reference sequence). The CDR3 length is 14 residues. With 6 bases clipped from V and 4 bases from J, the junction kept 8 bases outside the gene matches. CDR3 amino acids: CASSRDSGVYGYTF. The CDR3, as DNA: TGTGCCAGCAGCAGGGACAGCGGTGTCTATGGCTACACCTTC.

The chain is built from TRBV5-1 and TRBJ2-7, with D hard to call. Germline V gene sequence: CDR1 SGHRS, CDR2 YFSETQ. The CDR3 sequence is 16 residues long. V was shortened by 3 bases and J by 3 bases, with 19 bases between the two germline ends. CDR3 bases: TGCGCCAGCAGCTCCCTCCCATTAGAAACCTTCTACGAGCAGTACTTC. Its protein product is CASSSLPLETFYEQYF. Drawing the rest from reference TRBV5-1 and TRBJ2-7, the complete variable domain is KAGVTQTPRYLIKTRGQQVTLSCSPISGHRSVSWYQQTPGQGLQFLFEYFSETQRNKGNFPGRFSGRQFSNSRSEMNVSTLELGDSALYLCASSSLPLETFYEQYFGPGTRLTVT.

This clonotype was seen many times. The chain is built from TRBV6-5 and TRBJ2-5; D is undetermined. Germline-derived CDR1 and CDR2 are MNHEY and SVGAGI. Trimming removed 3 bases at V and 4 bases at J, with 6 bases between. The CDR3 runs 12 residues. Written as DNA, the CDR3 is TGTGCCAGCAGTTATCGAGGAGAGACCCAGTACTTC. Encoded protein: CASSYRGETQYF.

This clonotype was counted a few times. This sequence joins TRBV15 and TRBJ1-5; TRBD1 matches at 10 bases. With V trimmed by 4 bases and J by 1 base, 4 bases remained unmatched. CDR1 and CDR2 from the germline V gene are LNHNV and YYDKDF (reference sequence). The CDR3 consists of 16 residues. The CDR3 sequence is CATSNLDRGSNQPQHF. Here the CDR3 DNA reads TGTGCCACCAGCAACTTGGACAGGGGGAGCAATCAGCCCCAGCATTTT.

The chain employs TRBV5-1 and TRBJ1-6; D perhaps matches TRBD1 (5 bases). The germline V and J ends were trimmed by 4 bases and 14 bases, with 19 bases remaining between them. Germline-derived CDR1 and CDR2 are SGHRS and YFSETQ. CDR3 length: 14 amino acids. CDR3 bases: TGCGCCAGCAGCACGGGACTGTCTAATTCGGCCCTCCACTTT. Translating it yields CASSTGLSNSALHF.

The chain carries TRBV20-1 and TRBJ2-5; 14 bases agree with TRBD2. V was clipped by 6 bases and J by 3 bases; unmatched bases: 6. Germline lookup yields CDR1 DFQATT and CDR2 SNEGSKA (reference sequence). CDR3 size: 15 residues. The CDR3 DNA is TGCAGTGCCATACCGGGACTAGCGGGAGAAGAGACCCAGTACTTC. It codes for CSAIPGLAGEETQYF.

The chain is built from TRBV6-4 and TRBJ1-6; the D gene is possibly TRBD1 (6 bases). The V end was cut by 4 bases, the J end by 9 bases, with 13 bases between. The germline CDR1 and CDR2 sequences are MRHNA and SNTAGT. CDR3 length: 14 residues. The CDR3 reads CASSASGAGSPLHF. CDR3 bases: TGTGCCAGCAGTGCCTCAGGGGCAGGTTCACCCCTCCACTTT.

This clonotype was seen just once. This chain connects TRBV15 to TRBJ2-1; TRBD1 matches 9 bases. The V gene end was trimmed by 8 bases and the J gene end by 3 bases; junction bases not matched to a gene: 5. This CDR3 has 14 amino acids. The germline V gene has CDR1 LNHNV and CDR2 YYDKDF (reference sequence). The CDR3 sequence is CATAPGQGYNEQFF. CDR3 nucleotides: TGTGCCACCGCCCCGGGACAGGGCTACAATGAGCAGTTCTTC.

This clonotype has a single count. A much larger clone differs by one base, so this may be a read error. V usage is TRBV6-2 or TRBV6-3 and J usage is TRBJ1-5; possible D gene TRBD1, 5 bases. Per the germline V gene, CDR1 is MNHEY and CDR2 is SVGEGT. V lost 7 bases and J 4 bases, leaving 8 bases between the germline ends. The CDR3 loop spans 12 amino acids. Here the CDR3 DNA reads TGTGCCAGCAAAGAGGGGAATCAGCCCCAGCATTTT. Amino acids: CASKEGNQPQHF.